This TCR beta chain is from a study of T cell responses to AZD1222 COVID-19 vaccine. Study-level results: Donor demographics were predominantly white British with a female majority; clonal diversity may be underestimated.

Repertoires were generated with immunoSEQ multiplex PCR, while TCRdb's copy carries only in-frame clones and drops some. The sample lists 170,000 or so clones, 90% occurring once. The count of this clone is one. The antigen is unknown. The receptor was isolated from an adult in good health. The sequencing here drew on peripheral blood, taken on day 0 of AZD1222 vaccination.

The CDR3 here is CASSQFLDGDSGANVLTF. The CDR3 DNA reads as TGTGCCAGCAGCCAGTTCTTGGACGGAGACTCTGGGGCCAACGTCCTGACTTTC. This chain joins TRBV14 and TRBJ2-6; D unresolved. Germline V gene sequence: CDR1 SGHDN, CDR2 FVKESK. CDR3 size: 18 residues. V lost 3 bases, J lost 0 bases, and 15 bases lay in between.